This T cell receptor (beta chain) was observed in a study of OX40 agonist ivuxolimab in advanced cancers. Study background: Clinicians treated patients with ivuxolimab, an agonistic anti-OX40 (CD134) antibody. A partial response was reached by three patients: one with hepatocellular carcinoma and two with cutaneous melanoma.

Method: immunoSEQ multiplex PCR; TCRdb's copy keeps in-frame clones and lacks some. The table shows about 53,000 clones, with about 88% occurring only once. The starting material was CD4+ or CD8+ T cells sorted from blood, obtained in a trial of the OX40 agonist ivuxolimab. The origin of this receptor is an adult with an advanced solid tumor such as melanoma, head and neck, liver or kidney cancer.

The CDR3 spells CASSVGRDGYTF. In DNA form, the CDR3 reads TGTGCCAGCAGCGTCGGGCGTGATGGCTACACCTTC. This rearrangement joins TRBV5-4 to TRBJ1-2; D is unclear. Per the germline V gene, CDR1 is SGHNT and CDR2 is YYREEE (reference sequence). V dropped 4 bases and J dropped 6 bases, with 10 bases sitting between them. CDR3 length: 12 residues.